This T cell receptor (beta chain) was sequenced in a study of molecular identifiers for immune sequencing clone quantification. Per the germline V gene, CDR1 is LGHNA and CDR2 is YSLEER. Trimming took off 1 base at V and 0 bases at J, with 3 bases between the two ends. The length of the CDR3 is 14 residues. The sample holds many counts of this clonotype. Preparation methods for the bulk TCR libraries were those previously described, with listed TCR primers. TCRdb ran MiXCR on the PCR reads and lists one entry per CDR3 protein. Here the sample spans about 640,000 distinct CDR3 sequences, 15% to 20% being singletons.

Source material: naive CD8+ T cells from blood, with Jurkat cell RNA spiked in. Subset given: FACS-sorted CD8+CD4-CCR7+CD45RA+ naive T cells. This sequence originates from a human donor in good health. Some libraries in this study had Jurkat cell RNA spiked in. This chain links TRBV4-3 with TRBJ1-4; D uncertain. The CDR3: CASSQASTNEKLFF. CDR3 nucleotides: TGCGCCAGCAGCCAAGCATCAACTAATGAAAAACTGTTTTTT.